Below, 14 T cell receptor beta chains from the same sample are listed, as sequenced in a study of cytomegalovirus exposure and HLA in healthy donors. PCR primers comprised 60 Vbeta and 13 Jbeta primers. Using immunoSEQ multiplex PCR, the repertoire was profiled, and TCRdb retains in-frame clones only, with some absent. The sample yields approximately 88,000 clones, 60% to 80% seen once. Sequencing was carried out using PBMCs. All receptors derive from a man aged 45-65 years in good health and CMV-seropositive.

The CDR3 nucleotides are TGTGCCAGCAGTTACAGGGGTTCTGGAAACACCATATATTTT. Translated, it gives CASSYRGSGNTIYF. The chain links TRBV2 to TRBJ1-3; 7 bases are a match to TRBD1. The CDR3 consists of 14 residues. CDR1 and CDR2 from the germline V gene are SNHLY and FYNNEI. The ends lost 5 bases at V and 1 base at J; junction bases unmatched: 2.

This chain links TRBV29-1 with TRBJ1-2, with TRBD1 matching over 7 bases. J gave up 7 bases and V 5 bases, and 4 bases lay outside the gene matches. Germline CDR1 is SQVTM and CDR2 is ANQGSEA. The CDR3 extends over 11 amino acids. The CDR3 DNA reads TGCAGCGTTAAGGGGGCGAGTGGCTACACCTTC. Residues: CSVKGASGYTF. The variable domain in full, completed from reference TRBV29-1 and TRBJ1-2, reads SAVISQKPSRDICQRGTSLTIQCQVDSQVTMMFWYRQQPGQSLTLIATANQGSEATYESGFVIDKFPISRPNLTFSTLTVSNMSPEDSSIYLCSVKGASGYTFGSGTRLTVV.

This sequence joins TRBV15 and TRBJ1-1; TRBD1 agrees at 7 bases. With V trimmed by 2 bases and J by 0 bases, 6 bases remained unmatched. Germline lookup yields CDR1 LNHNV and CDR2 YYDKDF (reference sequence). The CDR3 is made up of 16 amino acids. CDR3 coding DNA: TGTGCCACCAGCAGATGGGACAGTCCCATGAACACTGAAGCTTTCTTT. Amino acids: CATSRWDSPMNTEAFF. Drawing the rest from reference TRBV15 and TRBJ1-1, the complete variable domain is DAMVIQNPRYQVTQFGKPVTLSCSQTLNHNVMYWYQQKSSQAPKLLFHYYDKDFNNEADTPDNFQSRRPNTSFCFLDIRSPGLGDTAMYLCATSRWDSPMNTEAFFGQGTRLTVV.

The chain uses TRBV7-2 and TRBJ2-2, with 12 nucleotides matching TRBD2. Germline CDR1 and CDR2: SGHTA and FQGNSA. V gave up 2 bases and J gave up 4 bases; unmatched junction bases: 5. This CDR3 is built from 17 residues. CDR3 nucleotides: TGTGCCAGCAGCTTAATGCTAGCGGGGGGGAGCACCGGGGAGCTGTTTTTT. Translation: CASSLMLAGGSTGELFF.

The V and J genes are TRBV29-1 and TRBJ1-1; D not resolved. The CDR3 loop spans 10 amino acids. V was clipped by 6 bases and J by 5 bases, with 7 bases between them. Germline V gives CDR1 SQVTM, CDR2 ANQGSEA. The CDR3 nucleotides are TGCAGCGTCGCGCATACTGAAGCTTTCTTT. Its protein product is CSVAHTEAFF.

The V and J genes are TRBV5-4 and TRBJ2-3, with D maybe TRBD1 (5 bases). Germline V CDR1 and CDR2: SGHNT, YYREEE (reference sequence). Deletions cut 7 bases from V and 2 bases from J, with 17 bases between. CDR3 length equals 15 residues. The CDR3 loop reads CASDLAGPDTDTQYF. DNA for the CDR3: TGTGCCAGCGACTTGGCAGGGCCAGACACAGATACGCAGTATTTT.

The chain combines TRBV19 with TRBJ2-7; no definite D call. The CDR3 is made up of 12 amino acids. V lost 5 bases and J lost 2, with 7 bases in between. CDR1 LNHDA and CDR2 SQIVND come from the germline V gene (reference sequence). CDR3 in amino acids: CASSAATYEQYF. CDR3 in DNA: TGTGCCAGTAGTGCGGCAACCTACGAGCAGTACTTC.

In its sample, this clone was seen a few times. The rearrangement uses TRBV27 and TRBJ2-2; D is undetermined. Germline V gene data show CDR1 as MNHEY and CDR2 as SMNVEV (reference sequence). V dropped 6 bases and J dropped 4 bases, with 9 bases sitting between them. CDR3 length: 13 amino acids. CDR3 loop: CASRPPVTGELFF. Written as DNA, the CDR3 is TGTGCCAGCAGGCCCCCGGTCACCGGGGAGCTGTTTTTT.

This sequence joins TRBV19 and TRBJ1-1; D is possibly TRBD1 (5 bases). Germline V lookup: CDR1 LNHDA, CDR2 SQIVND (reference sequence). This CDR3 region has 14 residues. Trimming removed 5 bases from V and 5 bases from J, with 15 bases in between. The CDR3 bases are TGTGCCAGTAGTGGGGGGGGGTCATCGACTGAAGCTTTCTTT. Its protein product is CASSGGGSSTEAFF.

The CDR3 reads CASSLKTGGNTDTQYF. The CDR3 region has the DNA TGTGCCAGCAGCTTAAAGACAGGGGGCAACACAGATACGCAGTATTTT. The chain is built from TRBV7-6 and TRBJ2-3; 10 bases agree with TRBD1. This CDR3 spans 16 amino acids. The trim removed 2 bases at V and 2 bases at J, leaving 4 bases unmatched. Germline CDR1 is SGHVS and CDR2 is FNYEAQ.

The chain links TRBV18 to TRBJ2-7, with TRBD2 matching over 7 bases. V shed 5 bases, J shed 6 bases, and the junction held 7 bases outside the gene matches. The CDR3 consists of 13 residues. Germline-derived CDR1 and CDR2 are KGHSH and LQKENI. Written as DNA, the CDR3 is TGTGCCAGCTCAAGCGGGACGCCCCCCGAGCAGTACTTC. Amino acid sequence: CASSSGTPPEQYF.

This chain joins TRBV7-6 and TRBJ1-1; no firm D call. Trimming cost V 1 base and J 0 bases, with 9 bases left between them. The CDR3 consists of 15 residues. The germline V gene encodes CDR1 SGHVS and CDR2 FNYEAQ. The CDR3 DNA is TGTGCCAGCAGCTTAGAAGAGGTAATGAACACTGAAGCTTTCTTT. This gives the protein CASSLEEVMNTEAFF.

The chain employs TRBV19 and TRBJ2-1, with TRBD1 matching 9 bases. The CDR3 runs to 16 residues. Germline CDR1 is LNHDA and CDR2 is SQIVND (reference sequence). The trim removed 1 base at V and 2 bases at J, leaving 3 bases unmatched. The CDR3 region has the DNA TGTGCCAGTAGTATAGGAGGGACAGGGCCCTACAATGAGCAGTTCTTC. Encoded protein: CASSIGGTGPYNEQFF.

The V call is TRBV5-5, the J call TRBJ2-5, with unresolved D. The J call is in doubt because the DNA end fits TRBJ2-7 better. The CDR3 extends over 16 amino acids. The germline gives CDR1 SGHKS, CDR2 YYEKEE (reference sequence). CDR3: CASSLGPVPSSYEQYF. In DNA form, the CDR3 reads TGTGCCAGCAGCTTGGGTCCGGTTCCTAGCTCCTACGAGCAGTACTTC.